A single sample is the source of the 3 T cell receptor beta chains below, sequenced in a study of vaccination and CD4 T cells after COVID-19. These receptors' targets are unknown. Described treatment: roughly ten-day PBMC culture with coronavirus spike peptide pools or control peptides (ViraFEST assay). Sequencing of the DNA from cultured CD4+ T cells was carried out with the Oncomine TCR Beta short-read assay. TCRdb passed the PCR reads through MiXCR, listing each CDR3 protein once. The sample includes 3,000 to 4,000 distinct CDR3 sequences, approximately 17% of them seen just once. The sequenced sample consisted of CD4+ T cells from blood, cultured in vitro. All receptors derive from a human donor who had recovered from COVID-19.

In this sample, this clonotype is medium-sized. The V and J genes are TRBV7-9 and TRBJ2-2; tentative D call: TRBD1 (6 bases). Germline lookup yields CDR1 SEHNR and CDR2 FQNEAQ (reference sequence). This CDR3 is 15 amino acids long. Between the trimmed V and J ends, which lost 1 base and 3 bases, there was a span of 9 bases. Written as DNA, the CDR3 is TGTGCCAGCAGCTTAGGGCAGGGGCACACCGGGGAGCTGTTTTTT. Translation gives CASSLGQGHTGELFF.

Sample share makes this clonotype medium-sized. The chain employs TRBV12-3 or TRBV12-4 and TRBJ2-3; no firm D call. The CDR3 totals 13 residues. V dropped 6 bases and J dropped 0 bases, with 7 bases sitting between them. CDR3 region: CASSATSTDTQYF. Here the CDR3 DNA reads TGTGCCAGCAGCGCTACTAGCACAGATACGCAGTATTTT.

V is TRBV7-8 and J is TRBJ2-7; D not resolved. Germline-derived CDR1 and CDR2 are SGHVS and FQNEAQ. V lost 0 bases and J lost 6, with 12 bases in between. This CDR3 has 14 amino acids. The CDR3 DNA reads as TGTGCCAGCAGCTTAGCGGGGTGGGTCTCCGAGCAGTACTTC. This sequence encodes CASSLAGWVSEQYF.